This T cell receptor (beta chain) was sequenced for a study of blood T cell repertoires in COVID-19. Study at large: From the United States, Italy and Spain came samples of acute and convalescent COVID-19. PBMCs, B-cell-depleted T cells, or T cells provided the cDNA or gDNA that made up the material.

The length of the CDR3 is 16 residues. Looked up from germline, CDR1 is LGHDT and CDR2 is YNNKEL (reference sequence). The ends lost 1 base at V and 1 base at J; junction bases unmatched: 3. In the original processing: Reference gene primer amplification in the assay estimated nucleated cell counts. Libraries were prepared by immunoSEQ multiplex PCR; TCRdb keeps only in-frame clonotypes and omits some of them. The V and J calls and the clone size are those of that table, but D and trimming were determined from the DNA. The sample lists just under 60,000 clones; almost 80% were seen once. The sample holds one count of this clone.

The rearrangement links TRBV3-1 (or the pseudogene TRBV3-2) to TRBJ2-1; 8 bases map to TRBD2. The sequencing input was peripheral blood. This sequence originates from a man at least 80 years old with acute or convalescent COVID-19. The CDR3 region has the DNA TGTGCCAGCAGCCAAGCGGGGGGGAGGTCCTACAATGAGCAGTTCTTC. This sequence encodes CASSQAGGRSYNEQFF.